Included here is one T cell receptor beta chain sequence, with context. Its antigen is unknown. This specimen belongs to a study of response to subunit inactivated influenza vaccine. Study-wide findings and caveats: That few new T cells are recruited by each seasonal influenza vaccination was the authors' suggestion.

Via MiXCR, TCRdb re-called the RT-PCR reads, giving one row per CDR3 protein. The table has around 490,000 distinct CDR3 sequences, under 9% seen once. The J segment lost 4 bases and the V segment lost 0 bases, leaving 4 bases of the junction unmatched. This CDR3 has 16 residues. Germline lookup yields CDR1 DFQATT and CDR2 SNEGSKA (reference sequence). The source material was PBMCs from blood, sampled less than 30 months after vaccination. The rearrangement links TRBV20-1 to TRBJ1-4, with 11 bases lining up with TRBD1. The clonotype comes from a man aged 45 to 75 who received an inactivated influenza vaccine. CDR3 coding DNA: TGCAGTGCTAGAGATCGGACAGGGGGCGTTAATGAAAAACTGTTTTTT. This encodes CSARDRTGGVNEKLFF.